This paragraph reports one TCR beta chain. Its antigen remains unidentified. The PCR made use of 60 Vbeta and 13 Jbeta primers. Clones were read by immunoSEQ multiplex PCR, and TCRdb kept only the in-frame ones, dropping some. The sample records around 140,000 clones, around 78% being singletons. The CDR3 runs to 14 residues. The germline V gene has CDR1 SEHNR and CDR2 FQNEAQ (reference sequence). With V trimmed by 3 bases and J by 7 bases, 5 bases remained unmatched. This entry is derived from a study of cytomegalovirus exposure and HLA in healthy donors. Background on the study: In a previous analysis, more than 90 million unique TCR beta sequences were found from about 190 million T cells.

Overall study findings and caveats: Altogether, about 160 TCR beta chains were recorded as cytomegalovirus-associated.

The receptor was derived from a woman in her thirties or forties in good health and CMV-seropositive. J is TRBJ1-5 and V is TRBV7-9, with 8 bases matching TRBD1. The sequenced sample was PBMCs. CDR3 DNA: TGTGCCAGCAGCTTCGGACAGGGCGGGCAGCCCCAGCATTTT. Amino acid sequence: CASSFGQGGQPQHF.